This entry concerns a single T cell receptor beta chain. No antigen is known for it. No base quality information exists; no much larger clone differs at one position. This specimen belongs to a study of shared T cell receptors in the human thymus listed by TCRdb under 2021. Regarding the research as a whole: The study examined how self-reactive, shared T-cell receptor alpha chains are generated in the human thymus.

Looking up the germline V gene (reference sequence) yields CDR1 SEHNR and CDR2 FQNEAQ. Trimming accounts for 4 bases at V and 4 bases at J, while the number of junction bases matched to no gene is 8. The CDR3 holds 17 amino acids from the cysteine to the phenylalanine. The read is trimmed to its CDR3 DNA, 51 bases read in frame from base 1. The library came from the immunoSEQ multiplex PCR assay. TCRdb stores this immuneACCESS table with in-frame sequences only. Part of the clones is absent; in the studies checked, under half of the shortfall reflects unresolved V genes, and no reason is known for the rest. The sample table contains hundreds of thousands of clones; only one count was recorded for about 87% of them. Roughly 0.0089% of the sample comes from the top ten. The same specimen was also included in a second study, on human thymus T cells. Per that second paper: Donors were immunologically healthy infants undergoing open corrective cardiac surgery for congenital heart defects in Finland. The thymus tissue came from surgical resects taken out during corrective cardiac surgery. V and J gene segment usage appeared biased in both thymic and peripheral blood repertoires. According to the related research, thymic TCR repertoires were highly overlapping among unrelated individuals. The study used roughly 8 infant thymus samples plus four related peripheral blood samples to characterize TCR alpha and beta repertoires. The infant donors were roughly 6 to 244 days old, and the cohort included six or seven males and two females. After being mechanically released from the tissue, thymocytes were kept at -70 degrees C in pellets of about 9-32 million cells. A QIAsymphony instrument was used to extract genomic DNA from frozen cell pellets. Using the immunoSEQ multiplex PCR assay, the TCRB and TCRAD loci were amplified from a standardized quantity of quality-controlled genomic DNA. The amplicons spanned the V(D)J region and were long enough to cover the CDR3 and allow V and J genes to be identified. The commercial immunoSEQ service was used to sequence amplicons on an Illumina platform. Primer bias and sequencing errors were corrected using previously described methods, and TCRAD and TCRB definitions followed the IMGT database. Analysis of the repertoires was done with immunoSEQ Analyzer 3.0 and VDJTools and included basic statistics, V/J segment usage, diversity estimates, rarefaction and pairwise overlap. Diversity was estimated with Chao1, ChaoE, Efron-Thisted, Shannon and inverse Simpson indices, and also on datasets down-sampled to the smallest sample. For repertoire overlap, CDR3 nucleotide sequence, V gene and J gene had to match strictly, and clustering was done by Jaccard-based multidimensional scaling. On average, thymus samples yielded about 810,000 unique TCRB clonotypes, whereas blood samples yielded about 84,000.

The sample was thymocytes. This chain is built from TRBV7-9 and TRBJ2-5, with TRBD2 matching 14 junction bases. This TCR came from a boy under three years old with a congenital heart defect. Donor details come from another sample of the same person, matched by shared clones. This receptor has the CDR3 CASSYQGLAGAGETQYF. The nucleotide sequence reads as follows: TGTGCCAGCAGCTACCAGGGACTAGCGGGAGCGGGAGAGACCCAGTACTTC.